Following are 27 T cell receptor beta chains from one sample sequenced in a study of naive and memory T cell subsets. The SP2 primer and nested alpha and beta constant region primers amplified ligated cDNA in four rounds. TCRdb reprocessed the UMI-ligation and nested PCR reads via MiXCR and lists one record per CDR3 protein. The sample includes under 35,000 distinct CDR3 sequences, about 6.2% of them seen just once. Indicated treatment: skin biopsy from PPD injection site in Mantoux-positive individual. A UMI-containing oligonucleotide was joined by 3' ligation to the TCR cDNA template. The specimen was skin, collected from a tuberculin skin test site. Receptors were obtained from an adult in good health.

Ten or more counts support this clonotype. This chain uses TRBV20-1 with TRBJ1-2; tentatively, D is TRBD1 (5 bases). Germline CDR1 DFQATT, CDR2 SNEGSKA (reference sequence). CDR3 length equals 13 residues. The ends were cut back, 5 bases at V and 5 bases at J, with 15 bases in the middle. This CDR3 is CSAPPGTRYGYTF. CDR3 sequence (DNA): TGCAGTGCTCCGCCGGGGACGCGGTATGGCTACACCTTC.

This clonotype was seen ten or more times. This chain connects TRBV18 to TRBJ2-7, with 10 bases aligning to TRBD1. This CDR3 spans 16 amino acids. V gave up 2 bases and J gave up 2 bases; unmatched junction bases: 6. Germline V gene data show CDR1 as KGHSH and CDR2 as LQKENI. The CDR3 sequence: CASSPSLGQGTYEQYF. The CDR3 nucleotides are TGTGCCAGCTCACCAAGTCTGGGACAGGGGACCTACGAGCAGTACTTC.

This clonotype was observed many times. J is TRBJ2-7 and V is TRBV7-2; D ambiguous. Germline V lookup: CDR1 SGHTA, CDR2 FQGNSA. The CDR3 covers 14 residues. The V end lost 1 base, the J end lost 3 bases, and 10 bases lay between the germline ends. The CDR3 region is CASSLEIVGYEQYF. DNA for the CDR3: TGTGCCAGCAGCTTAGAAATCGTGGGCTACGAGCAGTACTTC.

This clonotype was found many times. V and J are TRBV29-1 and TRBJ2-1, with D perhaps matching TRBD1 (5 bases). The CDR3 has 13 residues. Trimming cost V 8 bases and J 1 base, with 12 bases left between them. In germline, CDR1 is SQVTM, CDR2 ANQGSEA. CDR3 in DNA: TGCAGCACAACAGGTCAATCCTACAATGAGCAGTTCTTC. This gives the protein CSTTGQSYNEQFF.

The chain joins TRBV6-5 to TRBJ1-6; 8 nucleotides match TRBD1. The CDR3 is 15 amino acids. V gave up 5 bases and J gave up 6 bases; unmatched junction bases: 6. From germline, CDR1 is MNHEY and CDR2 SVGAGI. The CDR3 loop is CASSATGGRNSPLHF. The CDR3 coding sequence is TGTGCCAGCAGTGCCACAGGGGGACGTAATTCACCCCTCCACTTT.

This clonotype was detected only a few times. The chain carries TRBV12-3 or TRBV12-4 and TRBJ2-1; possibly TRBD2 for D (5 bases). V was cut by 2 bases and J by 8 bases, with 13 bases left in between. This CDR3 has 14 residues. Here the CDR3 DNA reads TGTGCCAGCAGTTTACCTCGGAGCGGTCATGAGCAGTTCTTC. Amino acid sequence: CASSLPRSGHEQFF.

This clonotype was seen ten or more times. The chain joins TRBV27 to TRBJ2-7, with 8 bases lining up with TRBD1. Germline loops: CDR1 MNHEY, CDR2 SMNVEV (reference sequence). This CDR3 contains 14 residues. The V segment lost 5 bases and the J segment 2 bases; nucleotides outside the gene matches: 5. The CDR3 DNA sequence: TGTGCCAGCAGTCCGCGGACAGGGACCTACGAGCAGTACTTC. Residues: CASSPRTGTYEQYF.

This clonotype was counted at least ten times. The chain uses TRBV4-2 and TRBJ2-2, with TRBD2 matching over 12 bases. V trimming: 4 bases; J trimming: 3 bases; junction bases outside the gene matches: 6. In germline, CDR1 is LGHNA, CDR2 YNFKEQ. The CDR3 sequence is 17 residues long. CDR3 nucleotides: TGTGCCAGCAGCCCTAGCGGGGGGGCGCGATACACCGGGGAGCTGTTTTTT. Amino acids: CASSPSGGARYTGELFF.

This chain links TRBV20-1 with TRBJ1-5; possible D gene TRBD1, 5 bases. V shed 2 bases and J shed 0 bases, with 17 bases lying between them. Per germline, CDR1 DFQATT and CDR2 SNEGSKA (reference sequence). The CDR3 is made up of 17 amino acids. CDR3 DNA: TGCAGTGCTAGAAAGGCGGGACGGGACTTTAGCAATCAGCCCCAGCATTTT. Translation: CSARKAGRDFSNQPQHF.

This clonotype has a count of ten or more. The J gene is TRBJ2-3, the V gene TRBV28; tentatively, D is TRBD1 or TRBD2 (5 bases each). Germline V CDR1 and CDR2: MDHEN, SYDVKM. The CDR3 consists of 14 residues. V was pared by 5 bases and J by 2 bases, with 11 bases between. This chain's CDR3 is CASSLGANTDTQYF. CDR3 bases: TGTGCCAGCAGTCTCGGGGCGAACACAGATACGCAGTATTTT. The full variable domain, completed using reference TRBV28 and TRBJ2-3, is DVKVTQSSRYLVKRTGEKVFLECVQDMDHENMFWYRQDPGLGLRLIYFSYDVKMKEKGDIPEGYSVSREKKERFSLILESASTNQTSMYLCASSLGANTDTQYFGPGTRLTVL.

This clonotype was counted ten times or more. The chain recombines TRBV7-2 with TRBJ2-1, with 16 bases identical to TRBD2. This CDR3 comprises 16 residues. Germline V lookup: CDR1 SGHTA, CDR2 FQGNSA. V gave up 3 bases and J gave up 5 bases; unmatched junction bases: 1. CDR3 in DNA: TGTGCCAGCAGCTTGGGACTAGCGGGGGGGCACAATGAGCAGTTCTTC. It encodes CASSLGLAGGHNEQFF.

The rearrangement joins TRBV11-2 to TRBJ2-1; D remains ambiguous. The CDR3 is made up of 12 amino acids. In germline, CDR1 is SGHAT, CDR2 FQNNGV. Trimming removed 0 bases from V and 5 bases from J, with 2 bases in between. The CDR3 sequence: CASSLDDNEQFF. CDR3 sequence (DNA): TGTGCCAGCAGCTTAGATGACAATGAGCAGTTCTTC. Based on the CDR3 plus reference TRBV11-2 and TRBJ2-1, the full variable domain is EAGVAQSPRYKIIEKRQSVAFWCNPISGHATLYWYQQILGQGPKLLIQFQNNGVVDDSQLPKDRFSAERLKGVDSTLKIQPAKLEDSAVYLCASSLDDNEQFFGPGTRLTVL.

Only a few counts were recorded for this clonotype. A read error may explain this, as a much larger clone is one base away. The chain combines TRBV7-2 with TRBJ2-3, with 8 positions matching TRBD2. The germline gives CDR1 SGHTA, CDR2 FQGNSA. V shed 1 base and J 14 bases; nucleotides not matched to a gene: 11. This CDR3 spans 14 amino acids. CDR3 DNA: TGTGCCAGCAGCTTAGTCGGCCTAGCGGGCTCGGCGTATTTT. This sequence encodes CASSLVGLAGSAYF.

At least ten counts were recorded for this clonotype. The chain has TRBV6-5 and TRBJ2-4, with D unclear. V lost 6 bases and J lost 0, with 15 bases in between. The CDR3 has 16 residues. Germline V gene data show CDR1 as MNHEY and CDR2 as SVGAGI. Written as DNA, the CDR3 is TGTGCCAGCAGGTCCCGGACGACGGTAGCCAAAAACATTCAGTACTTC. Protein sequence: CASRSRTTVAKNIQYF.

The chain employs TRBV11-1 and TRBJ2-1, with a possible D match to TRBD1 (5 bases). Germline CDR1 reads SGHAT; CDR2 reads FQDESV (reference sequence). CDR3 length: 16 amino acids. V dropped 1 base and J dropped 3 bases, with 13 bases sitting between them. Here the CDR3 reads CASSLDKGLHYNEQFF. The CDR3 DNA follows: TGTGCCAGCAGCTTAGATAAGGGGCTCCACTACAATGAGCAGTTCTTC.

This clonotype was seen at least ten times. The chain employs TRBV20-1 and TRBJ2-2, with 7 bases lining up with TRBD2. V trimming: 2 bases; J trimming: 4 bases; junction bases outside the gene matches: 4. The CDR3 is 14 amino acids. Germline V lookup: CDR1 DFQATT, CDR2 SNEGSKA (reference sequence). The CDR3 DNA reads as TGCAGTGCTAGACCCGGGAGGCGCACCGGGGAGCTGTTTTTT. Translation: CSARPGRRTGELFF.

This clonotype was seen many times. The V gene is TRBV9, the J gene TRBJ2-3, with 7 bases matching TRBD2. CDR1 and CDR2 from the germline V gene are SGDLS and YYNGEE. V lost 0 bases and J lost 5; bases outside the gene matches: 12. The CDR3 totals 17 residues. This CDR3 is CASSVEGRGLAGDTQYF. The CDR3 bases are TGTGCCAGCAGCGTAGAGGGGCGCGGATTAGCGGGAGATACGCAGTATTTT.

This chain uses TRBV6-6 with TRBJ2-1; 14 nucleotides agree with TRBD2. The CDR3 is 15 amino acids. Germline V gene lookup returns CDR1 MNHNY and CDR2 SVGAGI (reference sequence). V shed 2 bases and J 7 bases; nucleotides not matched to a gene: 1. CDR3 amino acids: CASSYGTSGGNEQFF. The CDR3 nucleotides read TGTGCCAGCAGTTACGGGACTAGCGGGGGAAATGAGCAGTTCTTC.

This clonotype occurred many times. This chain uses TRBV24-1 with TRBJ2-5, with 7 bases identical to TRBD2. After removal of 9 bases from V and 5 bases from J, the junction contained 8 bases not matched to a gene. Germline CDR1 reads KGHDR; CDR2 reads SFDVKD. The CDR3 is 13 residues long. CDR3 nucleotide sequence: TGTGCCACCGGGGAGGGATCGGATGAGACCCAGTACTTC. Protein: CATGEGSDETQYF.

This clonotype was seen at least ten times. V usage is TRBV29-1 and J usage is TRBJ2-3; D perhaps matches TRBD1 (5 bases). This CDR3 spans 15 amino acids. V lost 1 base and J 1 base, leaving 12 bases between the germline ends. Germline V gives CDR1 SQVTM, CDR2 ANQGSEA. CDR3 nucleotide sequence: TGCAGCGTTGAAGTCTGGATCAGGGGCACAGATACGCAGTATTTT. It codes for CSVEVWIRGTDTQYF.

This clonotype was counted at least ten times. The rearrangement uses TRBV12-3 or TRBV12-4 and TRBJ1-2, with TRBD1 matching over 8 bases. The length of the CDR3 is 11 residues. The V gene end was trimmed by 10 bases and the J gene end by 7 bases; junction bases not matched to a gene: 5. The CDR3 sequence: CATRTGFGYTF. CDR3 DNA sequence: TGTGCCACACGGACAGGGTTTGGCTACACCTTC.

This clonotype was observed a handful of times. The rearrangement links TRBV7-8 to TRBJ2-3; D is ambiguous. Germline V gives CDR1 SGHVS, CDR2 FQNEAQ. Trimming took off 5 bases at V and 0 bases at J, with 12 bases between the two ends. This CDR3 is built from 15 residues. The CDR3 coding sequence is TGTGCCAGCAGCAAGCTACCAGCGAGCACAGATACGCAGTATTTT. Translating it yields CASSKLPASTDTQYF.

This clonotype was seen many times. The chain links TRBV7-2 to TRBJ2-7; D perhaps matches TRBD1 (8 bases). This CDR3 region has 19 residues. The germline V gene has CDR1 SGHTA and CDR2 FQGNSA. V was shortened by 1 base and J by 2 bases, with 24 bases between the two germline ends. CDR3 loop: CASSLVIPPQGDYTYEQYF. In DNA form, the CDR3 reads TGTGCCAGCAGCTTAGTCATCCCTCCACAGGGGGACTATACCTACGAGCAGTACTTC.

This clonotype occurred many times. This chain connects TRBV11-2 to TRBJ2-1; D remains ambiguous. The CDR3 is 13 residues long. V shed 0 bases and J shed 3 bases, with 3 bases lying between them. Germline CDR1 reads SGHAT; CDR2 reads FQNNGV. The CDR3 DNA reads as TGTGCCAGCAGCTTAGACAACTACAATGAGCAGTTCTTC. As protein: CASSLDNYNEQFF.

The chain has TRBV12-3 or TRBV12-4 and TRBJ1-2; 7 bases agree with TRBD1. This CDR3 contains 15 residues. V lost 5 bases to trimming and J lost 0 bases; unmatched junction nucleotides: 6. This chain's CDR3 is CASSERGRPNYGYTF. The CDR3 nucleotides read TGTGCCAGCAGTGAAAGGGGGCGTCCTAACTATGGCTACACCTTC.

This clonotype was seen repeatedly, ten times or more. The chain links TRBV6-2 or TRBV6-3 to TRBJ1-5; D remains ambiguous. The CDR3 contains 13 residues. Trimming stripped 0 bases from V and 15 bases from J, with 15 bases between. Germline loops: CDR1 MNHEY, CDR2 SVGEGT. The CDR3: CASSYSRDLNWHF. The DNA for the CDR3 is TGTGCCAGCAGTTACTCGAGGGATTTAAATTGGCATTTT.

This clonotype was observed at least ten times. The chain recombines TRBV10-2 with TRBJ2-3; D call uncertain. CDR3 length equals 15 residues. Trimming pared 2 bases from V and 4 bases from J, leaving 13 bases between. Germline assignment: CDR1 WSHSY and CDR2 SAAADI. The CDR3 protein is CASSEHRVQADTQYF. CDR3 nucleotides: TGCGCCAGCAGTGAGCACCGGGTTCAAGCAGATACGCAGTATTTT.